One sample yielded the 18 T cell receptor beta chains listed below, sequenced in a study of cytomegalovirus exposure and HLA in healthy donors. PCR was performed using 60 Vbeta and 13 Jbeta primers. Using immunoSEQ multiplex PCR, the repertoire was profiled, and TCRdb retains in-frame clones only, with some absent. The sample has under 200,000 clones; roughly four fifths are singletons. Sample: PBMCs. The receptors come from a young woman in good health and CMV-seronegative.

In DNA, the CDR3 is TGTGCCAGCAGCGCACACAGGGAAGGTCGGGAAGCTTTCTTT. Encoded protein: CASSAHREGREAFF. The chain carries TRBV4-2 and TRBJ1-1, with D possibly TRBD1 on 6 matching bases. Germline values: CDR1 LGHNA, CDR2 YNFKEQ. The CDR3 loop spans 14 amino acids. Trimming removed 5 bases at V and 8 bases at J, with 18 bases between.

The CDR3 DNA sequence: TGCGCCAGCAGCCAAGACGGTGGGCACAATCAGCCCCAGCATTTT. Its protein product is CASSQDGGHNQPQHF. This chain links TRBV4-3 with TRBJ1-5, with D uncertain. The CDR3 sequence is 15 residues long. The germline V and J ends were trimmed by 0 bases and 3 bases, with 9 bases remaining between them. From germline, CDR1 is LGHNA and CDR2 YSLEER.

The chain recombines TRBV15 with TRBJ2-4, with D possibly being TRBD1 or TRBD2 (5 bases each). Looked up from germline, CDR1 is LNHNV and CDR2 is YYDKDF (reference sequence). Trimming removed 5 bases from V and 0 bases from J, with 20 bases in between. The CDR3 runs to 18 residues. The chain's CDR3 is CATSGGLGAQLAKNIQYF. CDR3 nucleotide sequence: TGTGCCACCAGCGGAGGCCTAGGGGCACAGCTAGCCAAAAACATTCAGTACTTC.

The rearrangement uses TRBV29-1 and TRBJ2-5, with D possibly TRBD1 on 6 matching bases. CDR1 and CDR2 (germline): SQVTM, ANQGSEA. CDR3 size: 13 residues. V lost 4 bases, J lost 5 bases, and 14 bases lay in between. CDR3 DNA sequence: TGCAGCGTTGTCCGACAGGCAGGGGAGACCCAGTACTTC. Encoded protein: CSVVRQAGETQYF.

The chain carries TRBV28 and TRBJ2-4, with TRBD1 matching over 11 bases. CDR3 size: 15 residues. J lost 7 bases, V lost 5 bases, and 7 bases had no gene match. CDR1 is MDHEN, CDR2 SYDVKM, per germline. The CDR3 DNA sequence: TGTGCCAGCAGTACCTCCGGGACAGGGGGTAACATTCAGTACTTC. Encoded protein: CASSTSGTGGNIQYF.

This chain links TRBV30 with TRBJ1-2, with TRBD1 identical over 12 bases. The CDR3 is made up of 12 amino acids. The germline V gene encodes CDR1 GTSNPN and CDR2 SVGIG (reference sequence). V shed 5 bases and J 8 bases; nucleotides not matched to a gene: 3. The CDR3 DNA sequence: TGTGCCTGGGGGGACAGGGGGCTCGGCTACACCTTC. Residues: CAWGDRGLGYTF. The variable domain in full, completed from reference TRBV30 and TRBJ1-2, reads SQTIHQWPATLVQPVGSPLSLECTVEGTSNPNLYWYRQAAGRGLQLLFYSVGIGQISSEVPQNLSASRPQDRQFILSSKKLLLSDSGFYLCAWGDRGLGYTFGSGTRLTVV.

The genes are TRBV10-1 and TRBJ2-1; D gene unclear. V was trimmed by 4 bases and J by 7 bases, leaving 8 bases between them. CDR1 WNHNN and CDR2 SYGVQD come from the germline V gene (reference sequence). The CDR3 is 12 residues long. The CDR3 here is CASSGGRNEQFF. CDR3 bases: TGCGCCAGCAGTGGAGGTAGGAATGAGCAGTTCTTC.

The chain uses TRBV27 and TRBJ2-3, with unresolved D. The CDR3 is made up of 9 amino acids. V was cut by 6 bases and J by 8 bases, with 3 bases left in between. Per germline, CDR1 MNHEY and CDR2 SMNVEV (reference sequence). The CDR3 DNA sequence: TGTGCCAGCAGAGCTACGCAGTATTTT. It yields the protein CASRATQYF.

The J gene is TRBJ2-3, the V gene TRBV7-9; TRBD2 agrees at 8 bases. The CDR3 is 15 amino acids. Trimming took 4 bases from V and 2 from J; bases not matched to a gene: 5. Germline lookup yields CDR1 SEHNR and CDR2 FQNEAQ (reference sequence). CDR3 region: CASSSVSGDTDTQYF. CDR3 DNA: TGTGCCAGCAGCTCCGTTAGCGGGGACACAGATACGCAGTATTTT.

In its sample, this clone was seen a few times. The chain employs TRBV29-1 and TRBJ2-5; D may be TRBD1 (5 bases). The V gene lost 2 bases and the J gene lost 5 bases, with 12 bases spanning the gap. Germline V gene sequence: CDR1 SQVTM, CDR2 ANQGSEA. This CDR3 region has 13 residues. The CDR3 DNA is TGCAGCGTTGAACTCGGGCCAGGGGAGACCCAGTACTTC. This translates into CSVELGPGETQYF.

In its sample, this clone was seen a few times. V and J are TRBV6-1 and TRBJ1-3, with D maybe TRBD1 (5 bases). The CDR3 loop spans 14 amino acids. CDR1 and CDR2 from the germline V gene are MNHNS and SASEGT. The V and J ends lost 8 bases and 3 bases respectively, with 14 bases between them. CDR3 loop: CASQSGGFGNTIYF. The CDR3 DNA follows: TGTGCCAGCCAGAGTGGGGGGTTTGGAAACACCATATATTTT.

This chain joins TRBV5-1 and TRBJ2-6; a weak D match, TRBD2 (5 bases). The CDR3 runs 17 residues. V was shortened by 0 bases and J by 0 bases, with 10 bases between the two germline ends. Germline CDR1 reads SGHRS; CDR2 reads YFSETQ. This chain's CDR3 is CASSLVTGYSGANVLTF. The CDR3 DNA follows: TGCGCCAGCAGCTTGGTTACGGGATACTCTGGGGCCAACGTCCTGACTTTC.

This sequence joins TRBV28 and TRBJ1-4; 7 nucleotides agree with TRBD1. The CDR3 spans 15 residues. V was pared by 6 bases and J by 8 bases, with 12 bases of the junction left unmatched. Per the germline V gene, CDR1 is MDHEN and CDR2 is SYDVKM. CDR3 loop: CASSEEGAHVEKLFF. The CDR3 region has the DNA TGTGCCAGCAGCGAAGAGGGGGCGCATGTAGAAAAACTGTTTTTT.

The CDR3 reads CASSLRGRSEKLFF. In DNA, the CDR3 is TGTGCCAGCAGCTTGAGGGGGAGAAGTGAAAAACTGTTTTTT. The rearrangement joins TRBV5-6 to TRBJ1-4; D is perhaps TRBD1 (6 bases). The CDR3 totals 14 residues. V gave up 1 base and J gave up 7 bases, with 11 bases separating them. The V gene's germline CDR1 is SGHDT and CDR2 YYEEEE.

This sequence joins TRBV5-6 and TRBJ1-3; 11 positions match TRBD1. The CDR3 contains 17 residues. Looked up from germline, CDR1 is SGHDT and CDR2 is YYEEEE. V was clipped by 4 bases and J by 2 bases; unmatched bases: 8. DNA of the CDR3: TGTGCCAGCAGCCGAGGGGGACAGGGGGAACCTGGAAACACCATATATTTT. This translates into CASSRGGQGEPGNTIYF.

V usage is TRBV19 and J usage is TRBJ2-1; 7 positions agree with TRBD2. Germline V CDR1 and CDR2: LNHDA, SQIVND (reference sequence). After removal of 1 base from V and 3 bases from J, the junction contained 6 bases not matched to a gene. CDR3 length: 16 residues. CDR3 protein: CASSIASSGYYNEQFF. The CDR3 nucleotides read TGTGCCAGTAGTATAGCCTCTAGCGGATACTACAATGAGCAGTTCTTC.

The V and J genes are TRBV28 and TRBJ2-1, with 11 bases aligning to TRBD2. The germline gives CDR1 MDHEN, CDR2 SYDVKM. V lost 1 base to trimming and J lost 6 bases; unmatched junction nucleotides: 8. This CDR3 is built from 17 residues. The CDR3 here is CASSLSQFGTSGNEQFF. The CDR3 DNA is TGTGCCAGCAGTTTATCTCAGTTTGGGACTAGCGGCAATGAGCAGTTCTTC.

This rearrangement joins TRBV5-1 to TRBJ2-5, with 9 bases that match TRBD1. CDR3 length: 14 amino acids. Trimming removed 5 bases from V and 5 bases from J; junction bases left unmatched: 7. CDR1 SGHRS and CDR2 YFSETQ come from the germline V gene. The CDR3 DNA reads TGCGCCAGCAGGTTACAGGGGGCGCAGGAGACCCAGTACTTC. Its protein is CASRLQGAQETQYF.